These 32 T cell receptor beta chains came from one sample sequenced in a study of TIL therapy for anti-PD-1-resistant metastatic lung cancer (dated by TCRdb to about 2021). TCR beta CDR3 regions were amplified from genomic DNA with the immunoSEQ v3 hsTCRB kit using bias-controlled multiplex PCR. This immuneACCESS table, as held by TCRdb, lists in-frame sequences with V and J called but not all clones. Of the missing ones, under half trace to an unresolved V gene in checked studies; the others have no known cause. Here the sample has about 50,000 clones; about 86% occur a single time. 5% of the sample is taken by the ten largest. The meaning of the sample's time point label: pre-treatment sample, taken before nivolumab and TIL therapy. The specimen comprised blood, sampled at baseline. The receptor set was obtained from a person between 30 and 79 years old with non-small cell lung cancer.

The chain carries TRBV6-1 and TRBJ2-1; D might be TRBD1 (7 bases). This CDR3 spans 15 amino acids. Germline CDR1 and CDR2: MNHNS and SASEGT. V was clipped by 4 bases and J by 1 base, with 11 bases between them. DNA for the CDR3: TGTGCCAGCAGTGTAGCAGGGGGGTCCTACAATGAGCAGTTCTTC. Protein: CASSVAGGSYNEQFF.

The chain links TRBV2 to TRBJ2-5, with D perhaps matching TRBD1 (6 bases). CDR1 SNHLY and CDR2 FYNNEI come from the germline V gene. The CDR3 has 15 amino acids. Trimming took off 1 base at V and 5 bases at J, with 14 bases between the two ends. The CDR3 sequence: CASSEGRGFGETQYF. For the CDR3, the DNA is TGTGCCAGCAGTGAAGGCAGGGGCTTTGGGGAGACCCAGTACTTC.

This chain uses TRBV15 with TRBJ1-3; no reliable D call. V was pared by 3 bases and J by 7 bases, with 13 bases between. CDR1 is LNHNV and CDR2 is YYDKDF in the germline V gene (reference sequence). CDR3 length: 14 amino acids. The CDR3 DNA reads TGTGCCACCAGCAGCGAACTATTAGGGAACACCATATATTTT. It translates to CATSSELLGNTIYF.

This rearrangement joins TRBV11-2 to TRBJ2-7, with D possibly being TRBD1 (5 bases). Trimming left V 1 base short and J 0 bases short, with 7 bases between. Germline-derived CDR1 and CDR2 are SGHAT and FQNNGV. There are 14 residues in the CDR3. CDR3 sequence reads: CASSLVGASYEQYF. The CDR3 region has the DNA TGTGCCAGCAGCTTAGTTGGGGCCTCCTACGAGCAGTACTTC.

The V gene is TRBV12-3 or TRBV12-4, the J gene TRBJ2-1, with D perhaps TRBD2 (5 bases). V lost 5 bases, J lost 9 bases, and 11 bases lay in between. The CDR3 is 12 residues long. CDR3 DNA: TGTGCCAGCAGTCAACTAGTTTTTGAGCAGTTCTTC. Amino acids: CASSQLVFEQFF.

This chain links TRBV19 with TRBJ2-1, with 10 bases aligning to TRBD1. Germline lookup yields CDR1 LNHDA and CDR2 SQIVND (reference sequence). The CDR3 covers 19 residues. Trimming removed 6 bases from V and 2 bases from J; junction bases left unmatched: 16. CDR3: CASSGTGVGWRPPYNEQFF. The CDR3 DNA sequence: TGTGCCAGTAGCGGGACAGGGGTTGGTTGGCGCCCCCCCTACAATGAGCAGTTCTTC.

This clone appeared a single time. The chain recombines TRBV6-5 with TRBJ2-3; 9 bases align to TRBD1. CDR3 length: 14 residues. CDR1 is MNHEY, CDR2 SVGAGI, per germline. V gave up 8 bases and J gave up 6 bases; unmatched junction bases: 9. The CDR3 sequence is CASSWGQGGDTQYF. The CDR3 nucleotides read TGTGCCAGCTCCTGGGGACAGGGCGGGGATACGCAGTATTTT.

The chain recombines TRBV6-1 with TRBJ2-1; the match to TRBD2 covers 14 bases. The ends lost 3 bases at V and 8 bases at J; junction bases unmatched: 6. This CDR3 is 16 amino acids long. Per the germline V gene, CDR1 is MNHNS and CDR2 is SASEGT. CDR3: CASSEPGTSGSDEQFF. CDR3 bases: TGTGCCAGCAGTGAGCCCGGGACTAGCGGGAGCGATGAGCAGTTCTTC.

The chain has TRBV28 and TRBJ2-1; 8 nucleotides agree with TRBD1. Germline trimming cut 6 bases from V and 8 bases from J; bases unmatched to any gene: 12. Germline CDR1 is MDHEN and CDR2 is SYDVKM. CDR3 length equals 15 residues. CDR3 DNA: TGTGCCAGCAGCCCGACAGGGGCCCCCTCACATGAGCAGTTCTTC. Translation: CASSPTGAPSHEQFF. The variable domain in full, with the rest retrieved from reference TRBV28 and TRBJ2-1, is DVKVTQSSRYLVKRTGEKVFLECVQDMDHENMFWYRQDPGLGLRLIYFSYDVKMKEKGDIPEGYSVSREKKERFSLILESASTNQTSMYLCASSPTGAPSHEQFFGPGTRLTVL.

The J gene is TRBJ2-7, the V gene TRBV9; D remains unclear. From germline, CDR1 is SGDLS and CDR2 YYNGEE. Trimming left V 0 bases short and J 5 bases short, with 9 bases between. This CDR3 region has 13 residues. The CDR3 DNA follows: TGTGCCAGCAGCGTAGACTCGAACGACGAGCAGTACTTC. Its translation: CASSVDSNDEQYF.

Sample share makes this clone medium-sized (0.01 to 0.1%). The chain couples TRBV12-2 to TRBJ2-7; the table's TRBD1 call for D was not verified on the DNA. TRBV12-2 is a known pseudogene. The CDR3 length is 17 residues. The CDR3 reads CASRLARKVVLLGEQYF. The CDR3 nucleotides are TGTGCAAGTCGCTTAGCCAGGAAAGTAGTTCTCCTGGGCGAGCAGTACTTC.

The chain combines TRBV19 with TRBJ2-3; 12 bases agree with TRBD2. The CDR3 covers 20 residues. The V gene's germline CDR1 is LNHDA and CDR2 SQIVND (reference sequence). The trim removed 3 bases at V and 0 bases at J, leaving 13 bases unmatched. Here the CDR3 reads CASSMGLAGGRSTSTDTQYF. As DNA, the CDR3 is TGTGCCAGTAGTATGGGCCTAGCGGGAGGGAGGTCAACTAGCACAGATACGCAGTATTTT.

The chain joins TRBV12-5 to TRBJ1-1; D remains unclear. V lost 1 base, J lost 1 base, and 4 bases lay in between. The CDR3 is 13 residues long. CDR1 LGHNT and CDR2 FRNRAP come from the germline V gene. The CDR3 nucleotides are TGTGCTAGTGGTTTGGGGGGGAACACTGAAGCTTTCTTT. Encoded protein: CASGLGGNTEAFF.

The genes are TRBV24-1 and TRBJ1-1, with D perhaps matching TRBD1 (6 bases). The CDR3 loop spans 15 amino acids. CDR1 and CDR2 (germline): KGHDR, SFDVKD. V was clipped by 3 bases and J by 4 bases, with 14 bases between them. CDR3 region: CATSDATGRATEAFF. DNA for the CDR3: TGTGCCACCAGTGATGCGACAGGCAGGGCCACTGAAGCTTTCTTT.

The DNA of the CDR3 is TGTGCCAGCAGCGCAGGACGTGTTAGCGGGGGGGATACGCAGTATTTT. Translation: CASSAGRVSGGDTQYF. The V gene is TRBV5-8, the J gene TRBJ2-3; 10 nucleotides align to TRBD2. CDR3 length: 16 residues. Looked up from germline, CDR1 is SGHTS and CDR2 is YDEGEE. The V gene end was trimmed by 4 bases and the J gene end by 6 bases; junction bases not matched to a gene: 11.

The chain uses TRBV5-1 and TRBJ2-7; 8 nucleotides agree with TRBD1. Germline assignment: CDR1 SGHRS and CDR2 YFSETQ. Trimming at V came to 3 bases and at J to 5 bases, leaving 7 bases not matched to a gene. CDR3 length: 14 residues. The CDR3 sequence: CASSSGQGAHEQYF. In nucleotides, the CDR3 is TGCGCCAGCAGCTCAGGACAGGGTGCCCACGAGCAGTACTTC.

The CDR3, as DNA: TGTGCCAGCAGTCCAGCAGGGGAGTATGAAAAACTGTTTTTT. It is translated as CASSPAGEYEKLFF. The rearrangement links TRBV6-5 to TRBJ1-4; possible D gene TRBD1, 6 bases. Trimming pared 5 bases from V and 6 bases from J, leaving 13 bases between. Germline assignment: CDR1 MNHEY and CDR2 SVGAGI. This CDR3 spans 14 amino acids.

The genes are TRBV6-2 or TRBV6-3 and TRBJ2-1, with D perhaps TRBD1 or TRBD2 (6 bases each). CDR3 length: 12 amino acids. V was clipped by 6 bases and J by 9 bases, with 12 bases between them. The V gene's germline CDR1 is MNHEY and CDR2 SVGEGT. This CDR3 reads CASSSEGGEQFF. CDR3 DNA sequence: TGTGCCAGCAGCTCCGAGGGGGGTGAGCAGTTCTTC.

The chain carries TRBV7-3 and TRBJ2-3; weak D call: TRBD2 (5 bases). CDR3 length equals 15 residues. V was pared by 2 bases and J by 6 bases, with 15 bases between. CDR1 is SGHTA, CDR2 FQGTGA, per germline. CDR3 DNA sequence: TGTGCCAGCAGCTTAGGTCGGCGGGTGGGGGATACGCAGTATTTT. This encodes CASSLGRRVGDTQYF.

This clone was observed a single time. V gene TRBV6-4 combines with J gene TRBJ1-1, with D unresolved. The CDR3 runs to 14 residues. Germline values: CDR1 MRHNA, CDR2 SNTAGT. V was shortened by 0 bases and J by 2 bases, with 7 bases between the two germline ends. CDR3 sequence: CASSDSAENTEAFF. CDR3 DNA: TGTGCCAGCAGTGACTCCGCAGAAAACACTGAAGCTTTCTTT.

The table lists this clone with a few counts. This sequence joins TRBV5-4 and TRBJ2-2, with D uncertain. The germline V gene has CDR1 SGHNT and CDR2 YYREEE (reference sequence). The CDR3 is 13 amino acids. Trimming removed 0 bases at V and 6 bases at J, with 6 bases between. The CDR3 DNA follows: TGTGCCAGCAGCTTGGAGCAGCCCGGGGAGCTGTTTTTT. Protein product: CASSLEQPGELFF.

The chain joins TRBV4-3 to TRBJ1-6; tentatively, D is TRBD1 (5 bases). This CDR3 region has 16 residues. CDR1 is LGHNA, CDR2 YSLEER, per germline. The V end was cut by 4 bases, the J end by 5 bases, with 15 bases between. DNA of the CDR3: TGCGCCAGCAGCCTCGGGGCCCGCGGGGATAATTCACCCCTCCACTTT. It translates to CASSLGARGDNSPLHF.

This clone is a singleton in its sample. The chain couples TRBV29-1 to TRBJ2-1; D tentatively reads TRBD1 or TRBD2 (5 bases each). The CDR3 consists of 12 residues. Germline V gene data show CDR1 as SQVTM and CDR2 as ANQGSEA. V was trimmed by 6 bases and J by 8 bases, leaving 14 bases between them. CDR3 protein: CSVGTPSHEQFF. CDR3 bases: TGCAGCGTCGGGACCCCCAGCCATGAGCAGTTCTTC.

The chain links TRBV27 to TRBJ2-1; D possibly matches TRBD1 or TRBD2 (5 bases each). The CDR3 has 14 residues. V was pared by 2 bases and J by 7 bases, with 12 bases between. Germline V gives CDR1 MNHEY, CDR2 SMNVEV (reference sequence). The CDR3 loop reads CASSLGGLGNEQFF. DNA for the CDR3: TGTGCCAGCAGTTTAGGGGGTCTGGGGAATGAGCAGTTCTTC.

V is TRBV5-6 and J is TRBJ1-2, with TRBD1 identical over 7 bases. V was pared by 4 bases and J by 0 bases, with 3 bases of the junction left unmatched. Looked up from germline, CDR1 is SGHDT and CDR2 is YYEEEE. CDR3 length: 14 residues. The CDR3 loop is CASSRTGANYGYTF. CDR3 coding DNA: TGTGCCAGCAGCCGGACAGGAGCTAACTATGGCTACACCTTC.

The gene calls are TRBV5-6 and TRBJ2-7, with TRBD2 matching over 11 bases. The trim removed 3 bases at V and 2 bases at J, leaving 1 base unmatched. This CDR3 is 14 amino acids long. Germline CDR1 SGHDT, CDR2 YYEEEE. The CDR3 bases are TGTGCCAGCAGCTCGGGACTAGCGGCCTACGAGCAGTACTTC. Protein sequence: CASSSGLAAYEQYF.

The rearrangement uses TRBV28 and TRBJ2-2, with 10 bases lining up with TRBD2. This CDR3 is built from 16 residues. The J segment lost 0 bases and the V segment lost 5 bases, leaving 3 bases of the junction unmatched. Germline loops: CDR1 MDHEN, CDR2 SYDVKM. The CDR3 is CASSPTSGTNTGELFF. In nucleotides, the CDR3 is TGTGCCAGCAGTCCAACTAGCGGGACGAACACCGGGGAGCTGTTTTTT.

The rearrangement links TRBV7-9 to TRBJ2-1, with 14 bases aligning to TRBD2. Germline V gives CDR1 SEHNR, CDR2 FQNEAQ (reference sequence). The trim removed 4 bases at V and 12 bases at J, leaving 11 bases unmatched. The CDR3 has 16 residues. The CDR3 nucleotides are TGTGCCAGCAGCTCGCAAGCCGGGACTAGCGGGAGAGCGCAGTTCTTC. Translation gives CASSSQAGTSGRAQFF.

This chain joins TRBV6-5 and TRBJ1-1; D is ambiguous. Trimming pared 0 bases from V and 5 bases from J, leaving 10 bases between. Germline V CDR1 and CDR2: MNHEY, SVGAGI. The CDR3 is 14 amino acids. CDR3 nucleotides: TGTGCCAGCAGTTACTCAGGGAAACGAACTGAAGCTTTCTTT. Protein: CASSYSGKRTEAFF.

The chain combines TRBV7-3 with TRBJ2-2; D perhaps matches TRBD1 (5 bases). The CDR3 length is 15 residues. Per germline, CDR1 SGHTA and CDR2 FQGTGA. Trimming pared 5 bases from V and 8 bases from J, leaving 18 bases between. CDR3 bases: TGTGCCAGCAGCGTAGACAGACCCCCGGAGGGGGAGCTGTTTTTT. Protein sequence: CASSVDRPPEGELFF. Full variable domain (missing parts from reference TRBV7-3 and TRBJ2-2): GAGVSQTPSNKVTEKGKYVELRCDPISGHTALYWYRQSLGQGPEFLIYFQGTGAADDSGLPNDRFFAVRPEGSVSTLKIQRTERGDSAVYLCASSVDRPPEGELFFGEGSRLTVL.

CDR3 region: CASSNRGPNEKLFF. For the CDR3, the DNA is TGTGCCAGTAGCAACAGGGGTCCGAATGAAAAACTGTTTTTT. The chain joins TRBV19 to TRBJ1-4, with 7 positions matching TRBD1. The junction had 6 bases not matched to a gene; V was cut back by 6 bases and J by 5 bases. Germline CDR1 is LNHDA and CDR2 is SQIVND (reference sequence). CDR3 length: 14 amino acids.

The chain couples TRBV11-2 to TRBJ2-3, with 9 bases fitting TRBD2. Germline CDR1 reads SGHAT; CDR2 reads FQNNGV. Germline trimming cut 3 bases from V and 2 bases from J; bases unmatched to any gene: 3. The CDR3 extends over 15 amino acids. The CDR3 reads CASSFSGGATDTQYF. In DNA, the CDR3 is TGTGCCAGCAGCTTTAGCGGGGGAGCCACAGATACGCAGTATTTT.